The rows below give T cell receptor beta chains drawn from one sample of a study of blood T cell repertoires in COVID-19. The method was immunoSEQ multiplex PCR; TCRdb's version includes in-frame clones alone and lacks a portion of them. The repertoire holds 160,000 or so clones, with around 81% as singletons. Sequenced material: peripheral blood. The receptors derive from a man in his sixties with active or convalescent COVID-19. Both conserved end residues are part of each CDR3. D genes are given only for firm matches. Expanded clones get a size class; other rows say once, few or many, or leave the size out.

DNA | CDR3 | V | D | J | size
TGTGCCATCAGCCTGACAGGGGGCTACAATGAGCAGTTCTTC | CAISLTGGYNEQFF | TRBV10-3 | TRBD1 | TRBJ2-1 | .
TGCGCCAGCAGCTTTACTCCGGGACAGGGAGAGACCCAGTACTTC | CASSFTPGQGETQYF | TRBV5-1 | TRBD1 | TRBJ2-5 | .
TGTGCCAGTAGGCCTATGGGACTAGCGGGAGCGGGTGAGCAGTTCTTC | CASRPMGLAGAGEQFF | TRBV19 | TRBD2 | TRBJ2-1 | .
TGTGCCAGCAGGCGGTGGACAGGGGGGGAAGAGACCCAGTACTTC | CASRRWTGGEETQYF | TRBV28 | TRBD1 | TRBJ2-5 | .
TGTGCCAGCAGCTCCTCCGGGACAGGGGGACGCGGGGAGCTGTTTTTT | CASSSSGTGGRGELFF | TRBV7-9 | TRBD1 | TRBJ2-2 | .
TGTGCCAGCAGCTTGTTAGGAGCTGGGGCCAACGTCCTGACTTTC | CASSLLGAGANVLTF | TRBV11-2 | . | TRBJ2-6 | .
TGTGCCAGCAGTGAACGGCGGCTAGGTTATAGCAATCAGCCCCAGCATTTT | CASSERRLGYSNQPQHF | TRBV6-1 | . | TRBJ1-5 | .
TGTGCCAGCAGCTCTCAGGGGGCTGCCGGCTACACCTTC | CASSSQGAAGYTF | TRBV7-9 | TRBD1 | TRBJ1-2 | .
TGTGCCAGCAGTGAGGCCGGGACTAGCCAAAATGAGCAGTTCTTC | CASSEAGTSQNEQFF | TRBV6-4 | TRBD2 | TRBJ2-1 | .
TGTGCCAGCAGCTTAGCTTGGCCAGAGGCGAACACTGAAGCTTTCTTT | CASSLAWPEANTEAFF | TRBV7-9 | . | TRBJ1-1 | few
TGTGCCAGCAGCTTCCAGGGGAGCACTGAAGCTTTCTTT | CASSFQGSTEAFF | TRBV6-5 | . | TRBJ1-1 | .
TGTGCCAGCAGCCAAGAGCATCGGGACACCACTGAAGCTTTCTTT | CASSQEHRDTTEAFF | TRBV3-1/TRBV3-2 | . | TRBJ1-1 | few
TGTGCCAGTAGTATTGGGGGACAGGGAGCGACCGGGGAGCTGTTTTTT | CASSIGGQGATGELFF | TRBV19 | TRBD1 | TRBJ2-2 | .
TGTGCCAGCAGCTTAGACAGGGGGAATGAGCAGTTCTTC | CASSLDRGNEQFF | TRBV11-3 | TRBD1 | TRBJ2-1 | .
TGTGCCAGCAGTTTTCGGACAGGGCCCAATCAGCCCCAGCATTTT | CASSFRTGPNQPQHF | TRBV28 | TRBD1 | TRBJ1-5 | once
TGCGCCAGCGGGGAATCTTTGGGGAGTACCGGGGAGCTGTTTTTT | CASGESLGSTGELFF | TRBV5-1 | . | TRBJ2-2 | .
TGTGCCAGCAGCCAAGAGCGACCCCCAACCGAGGGCCTTTTT | CASSQERPPTEGLF | TRBV3-1/TRBV3-2 | . | TRBJ1-1 | .
TGTGCCAGCAGCCCCCGGGACAGGGTTAAACTTACGGGAAACACCATATATTTT | CASSPRDRVKLTGNTIYF | TRBV28 | TRBD1 | TRBJ1-3 | .
TGTGCCAGCAGCGTAGCTGTGGGGGGTAGTGAAAAACTGTTTTTT | CASSVAVGGSEKLFF | TRBV9 | . | TRBJ1-4 | few
TGTGCCAGCGGGAGACAGGGGACCGGGGAGCTGTTTTTT | CASGRQGTGELFF | TRBV6-6 | TRBD1 | TRBJ2-2 | .
TGTGCCAGCAGTGCGGGGGCCGGACAGGGGAAGGTCTACGAGCAGTACTTC | CASSAGAGQGKVYEQYF | TRBV6-1 | TRBD1 | TRBJ2-7 | once
TGTGCCAGCAGCTTAGGGACGTCTGCGGGGATATACAATGAGCAGTTCTTC | CASSLGTSAGIYNEQFF | TRBV7-6 | . | TRBJ2-1 | .